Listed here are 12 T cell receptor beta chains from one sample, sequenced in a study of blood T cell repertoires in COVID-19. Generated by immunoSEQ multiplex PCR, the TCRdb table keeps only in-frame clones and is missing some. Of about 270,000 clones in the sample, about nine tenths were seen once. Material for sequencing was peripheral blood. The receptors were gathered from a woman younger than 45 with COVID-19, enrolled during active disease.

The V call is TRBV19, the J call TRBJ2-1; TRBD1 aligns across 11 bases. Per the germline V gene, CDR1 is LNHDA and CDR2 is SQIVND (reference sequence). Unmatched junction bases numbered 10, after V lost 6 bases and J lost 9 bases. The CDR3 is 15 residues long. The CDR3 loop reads CASSWTGQGVAEQFF. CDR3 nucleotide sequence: TGTGCCAGTAGCTGGACGGGACAGGGGGTCGCTGAGCAGTTCTTC.

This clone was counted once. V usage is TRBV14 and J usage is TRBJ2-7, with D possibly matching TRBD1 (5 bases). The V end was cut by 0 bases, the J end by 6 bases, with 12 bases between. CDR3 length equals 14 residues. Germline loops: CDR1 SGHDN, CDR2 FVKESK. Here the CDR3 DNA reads TGTGCCAGCAGCCAAGAATGGGGCGAAGGCGAGCAGTACTTC. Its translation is CASSQEWGEGEQYF.

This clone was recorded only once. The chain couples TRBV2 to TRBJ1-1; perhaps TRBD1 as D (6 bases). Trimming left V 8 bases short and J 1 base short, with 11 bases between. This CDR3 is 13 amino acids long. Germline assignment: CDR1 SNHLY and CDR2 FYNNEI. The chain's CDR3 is CASARTANTEAFF. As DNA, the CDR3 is TGTGCCAGCGCACGGACAGCGAACACTGAAGCTTTCTTT.

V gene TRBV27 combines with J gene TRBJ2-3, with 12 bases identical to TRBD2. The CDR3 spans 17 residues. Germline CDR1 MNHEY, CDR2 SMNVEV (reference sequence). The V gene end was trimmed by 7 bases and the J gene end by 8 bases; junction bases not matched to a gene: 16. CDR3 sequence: CASNRRLAGAVGGTQYF. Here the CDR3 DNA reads TGTGCCAGCAACCGACGACTAGCGGGGGCTGTGGGGGGTACGCAGTATTTT.

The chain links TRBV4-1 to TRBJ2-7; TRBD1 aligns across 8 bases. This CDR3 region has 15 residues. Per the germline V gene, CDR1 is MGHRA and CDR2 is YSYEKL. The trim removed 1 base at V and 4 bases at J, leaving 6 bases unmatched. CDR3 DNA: TGCGCCAGCAGCCAAGGCTATCAGGGGGCTTACGAGCAGTACTTC. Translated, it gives CASSQGYQGAYEQYF.

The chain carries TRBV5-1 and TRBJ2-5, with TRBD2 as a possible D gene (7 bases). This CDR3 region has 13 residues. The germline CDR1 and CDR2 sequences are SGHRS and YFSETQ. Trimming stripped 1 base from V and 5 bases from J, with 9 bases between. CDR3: CASSLKGGETQYF. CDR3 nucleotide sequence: TGCGCCAGCAGCTTGAAGGGGGGGGAGACCCAGTACTTC.

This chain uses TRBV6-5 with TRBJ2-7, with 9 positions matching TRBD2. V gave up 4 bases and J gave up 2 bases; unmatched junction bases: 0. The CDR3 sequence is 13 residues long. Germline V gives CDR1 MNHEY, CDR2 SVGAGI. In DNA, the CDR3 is TGTGCCAGCAGTTTAGCGGGGGCCTACGAGCAGTACTTC. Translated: CASSLAGAYEQYF.

The CDR3, as DNA: TGTGCCAGCAGCTTCGGGGGGGCGCTTGGCTACACCTTC. It codes for CASSFGGALGYTF. This chain connects TRBV11-2 to TRBJ1-2, with a possible D match to TRBD1 (6 bases). Trimming took 3 bases from V and 7 from J, leaving 12 bases between them. The CDR3 length is 13 residues. Germline loops: CDR1 SGHAT, CDR2 FQNNGV. Full variable domain (outside the CDR3, taken from reference TRBV11-2 and TRBJ1-2): EAGVAQSPRYKIIEKRQSVAFWCNPISGHATLYWYQQILGQGPKLLIQFQNNGVVDDSQLPKDRFSAERLKGVDSTLKIQPAKLEDSAVYLCASSFGGALGYTFGSGTRLTVV.

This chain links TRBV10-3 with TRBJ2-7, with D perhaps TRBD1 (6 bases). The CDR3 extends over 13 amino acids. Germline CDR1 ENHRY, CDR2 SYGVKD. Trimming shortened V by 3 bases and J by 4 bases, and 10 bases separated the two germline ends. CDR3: CAISDNQGYEQYF. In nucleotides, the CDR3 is TGTGCCATCAGTGATAATCAGGGGTACGAGCAGTACTTC.

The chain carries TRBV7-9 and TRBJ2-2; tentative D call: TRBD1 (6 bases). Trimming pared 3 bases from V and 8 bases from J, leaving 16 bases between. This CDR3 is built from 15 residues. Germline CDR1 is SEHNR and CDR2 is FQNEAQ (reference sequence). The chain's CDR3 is CASSFGTPGSGELFF. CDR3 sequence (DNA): TGTGCCAGCAGCTTTGGGACACCAGGGTCGGGGGAGCTGTTTTTT.

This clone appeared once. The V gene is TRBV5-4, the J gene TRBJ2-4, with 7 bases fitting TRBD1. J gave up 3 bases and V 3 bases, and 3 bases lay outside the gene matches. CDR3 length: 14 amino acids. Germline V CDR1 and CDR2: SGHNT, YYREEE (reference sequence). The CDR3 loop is CASSYQGVKNIQYF. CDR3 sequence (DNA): TGTGCCAGCAGCTATCAGGGGGTCAAAAACATTCAGTACTTC.

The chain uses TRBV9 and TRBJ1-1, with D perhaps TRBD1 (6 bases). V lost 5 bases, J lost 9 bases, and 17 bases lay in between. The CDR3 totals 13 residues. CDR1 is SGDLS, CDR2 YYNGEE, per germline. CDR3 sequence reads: CASRRTGQGQAFF. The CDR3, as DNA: TGTGCCAGCAGACGTACGGGCCAGGGGCAAGCTTTCTTT.